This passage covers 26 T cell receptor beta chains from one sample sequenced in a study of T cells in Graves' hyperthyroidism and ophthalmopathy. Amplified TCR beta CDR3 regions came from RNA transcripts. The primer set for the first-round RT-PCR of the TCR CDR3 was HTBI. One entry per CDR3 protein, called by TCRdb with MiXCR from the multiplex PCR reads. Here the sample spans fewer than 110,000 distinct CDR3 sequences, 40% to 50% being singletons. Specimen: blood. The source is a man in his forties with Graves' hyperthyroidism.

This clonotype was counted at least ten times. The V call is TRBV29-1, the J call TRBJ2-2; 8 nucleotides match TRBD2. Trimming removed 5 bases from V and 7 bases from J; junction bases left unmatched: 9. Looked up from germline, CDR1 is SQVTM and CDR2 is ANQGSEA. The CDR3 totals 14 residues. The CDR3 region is CSVPREGGGGELFF. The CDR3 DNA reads TGCAGCGTTCCACGGGAGGGTGGGGGCGGGGAGCTGTTTTTT.

CDR3 bases: TGTGCCAGCAGCCAAAAAGGGGCCGGCTATGGCTACACCTTC. As protein: CASSQKGAGYGYTF. The V gene is TRBV7-9, the J gene TRBJ1-2; weak D call: TRBD1 (5 bases). Germline-derived CDR1 and CDR2 are SEHNR and FQNEAQ (reference sequence). Between the trimmed V and J ends, which lost 5 bases and 4 bases, there was a span of 14 bases. This CDR3 is built from 14 residues.

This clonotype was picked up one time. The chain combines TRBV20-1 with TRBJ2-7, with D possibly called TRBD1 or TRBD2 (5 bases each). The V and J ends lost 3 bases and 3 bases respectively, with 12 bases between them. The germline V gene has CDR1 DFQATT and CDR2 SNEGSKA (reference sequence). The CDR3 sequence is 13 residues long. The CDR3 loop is CSARGERVYEQYF. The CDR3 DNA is TGCAGTGCTAGGGGGGAGAGGGTCTACGAGCAGTACTTC.

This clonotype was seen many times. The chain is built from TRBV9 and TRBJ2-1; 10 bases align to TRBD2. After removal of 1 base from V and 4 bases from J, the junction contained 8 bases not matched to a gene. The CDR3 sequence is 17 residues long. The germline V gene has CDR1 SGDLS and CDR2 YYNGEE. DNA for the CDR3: TGTGCCAGCAGCGTAAAGGCTAGCGGGGGAATATACAATGAGCAGTTCTTC. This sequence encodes CASSVKASGGIYNEQFF.

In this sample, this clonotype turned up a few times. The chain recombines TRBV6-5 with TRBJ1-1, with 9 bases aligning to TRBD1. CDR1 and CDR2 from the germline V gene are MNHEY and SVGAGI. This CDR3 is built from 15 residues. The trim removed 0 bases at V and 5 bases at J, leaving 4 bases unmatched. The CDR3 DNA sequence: TGTGCCAGCAGTTACTCCCAGGACAGGGGAACTGAAGCTTTCTTT. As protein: CASSYSQDRGTEAFF.

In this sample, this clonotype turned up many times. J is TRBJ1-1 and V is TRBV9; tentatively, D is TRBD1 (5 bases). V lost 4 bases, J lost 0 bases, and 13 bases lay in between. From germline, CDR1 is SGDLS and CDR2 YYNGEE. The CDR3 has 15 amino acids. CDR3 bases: TGTGCCAGCAGCCCCCGGGGCCTACTGAACACTGAAGCTTTCTTT. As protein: CASSPRGLLNTEAFF. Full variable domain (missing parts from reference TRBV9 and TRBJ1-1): DSGVTQTPKHLITATGQRVTLRCSPRSGDLSVYWYQQSLDQGLQFLIQYYNGEERAKGNILERFSAQQFPDLHSELNLSSLELGDSALYFCASSPRGLLNTEAFFGQGTRLTVV.

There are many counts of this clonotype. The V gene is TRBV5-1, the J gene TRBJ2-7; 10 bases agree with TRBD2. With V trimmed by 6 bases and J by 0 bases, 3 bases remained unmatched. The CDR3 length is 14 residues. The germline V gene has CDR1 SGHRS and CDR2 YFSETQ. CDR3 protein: CASKASGGSYEQYF. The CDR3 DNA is TGCGCCAGCAAAGCTAGCGGGGGCTCCTACGAGCAGTACTTC.

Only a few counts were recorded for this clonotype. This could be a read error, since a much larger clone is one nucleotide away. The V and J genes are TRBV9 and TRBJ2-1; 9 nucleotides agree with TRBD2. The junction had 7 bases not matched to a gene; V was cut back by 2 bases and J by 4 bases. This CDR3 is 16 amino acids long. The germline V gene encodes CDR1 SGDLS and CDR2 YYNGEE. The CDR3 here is CASSVGASGDYNEQFF. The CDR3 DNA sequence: TGTGCCAGCAGCGTGGGGGCTAGCGGGGATTACAATGAGCAGTTCTTC.

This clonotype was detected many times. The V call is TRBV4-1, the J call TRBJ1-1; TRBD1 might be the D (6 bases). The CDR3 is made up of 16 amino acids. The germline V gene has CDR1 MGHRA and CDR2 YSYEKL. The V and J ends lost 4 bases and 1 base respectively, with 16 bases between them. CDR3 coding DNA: TGCGCCAGCAGCCCGGGGTGGGGGCAAAGGAACACTGAAGCTTTCTTT. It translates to CASSPGWGQRNTEAFF.

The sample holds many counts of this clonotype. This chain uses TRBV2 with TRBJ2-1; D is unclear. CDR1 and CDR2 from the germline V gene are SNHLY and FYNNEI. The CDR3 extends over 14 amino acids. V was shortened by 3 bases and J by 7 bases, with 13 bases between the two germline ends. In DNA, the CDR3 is TGTGCCAGCAGTGACAGTACCCCAACAAATGAGCAGTTCTTC. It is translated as CASSDSTPTNEQFF.

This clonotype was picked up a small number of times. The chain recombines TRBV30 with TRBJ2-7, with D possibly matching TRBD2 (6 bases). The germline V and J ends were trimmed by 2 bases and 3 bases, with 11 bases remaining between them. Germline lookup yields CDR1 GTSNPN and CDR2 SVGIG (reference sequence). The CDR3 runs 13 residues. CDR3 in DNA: TGTGCCTGGAGTTCGGACTACCGCTACGAGCAGTACTTC. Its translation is CAWSSDYRYEQYF. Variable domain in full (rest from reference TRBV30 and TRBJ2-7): SQTIHQWPATLVQPVGSPLSLECTVEGTSNPNLYWYRQAAGRGLQLLFYSVGIGQISSEVPQNLSASRPQDRQFILSSKKLLLSDSGFYLCAWSSDYRYEQYFGPGTRLTVT.

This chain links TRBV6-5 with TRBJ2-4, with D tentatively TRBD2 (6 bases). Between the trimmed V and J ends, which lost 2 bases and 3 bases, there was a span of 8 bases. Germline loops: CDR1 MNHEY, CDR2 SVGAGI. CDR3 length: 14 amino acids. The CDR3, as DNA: TGTGCCAGCAGTTACCGGCGGGGCAAAAACATTCAGTACTTC. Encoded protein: CASSYRRGKNIQYF.

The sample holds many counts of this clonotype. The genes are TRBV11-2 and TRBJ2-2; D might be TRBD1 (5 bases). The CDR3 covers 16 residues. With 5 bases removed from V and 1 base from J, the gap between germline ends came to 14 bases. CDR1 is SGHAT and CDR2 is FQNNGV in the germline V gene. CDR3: CASSIGARVNTGELFF. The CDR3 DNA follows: TGTGCCAGCAGCATAGGCGCCAGGGTGAACACCGGGGAGCTGTTTTTT.

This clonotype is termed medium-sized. The CDR3 DNA is TGTGCCAGCAGGGACAGTAATAACTATGGCTACACCTTC. Translation: CASRDSNNYGYTF. This chain connects TRBV25-1 to TRBJ1-2, with D perhaps TRBD1 (6 bases). Germline loops: CDR1 MGHDK, CDR2 SYGVNS. CDR3 size: 13 residues. Deletions cut 6 bases from V and 1 base from J, with 9 bases between.

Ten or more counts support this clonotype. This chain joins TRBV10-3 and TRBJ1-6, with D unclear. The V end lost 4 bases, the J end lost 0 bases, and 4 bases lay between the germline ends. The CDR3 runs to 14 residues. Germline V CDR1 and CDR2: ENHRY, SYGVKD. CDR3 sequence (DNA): TGTGCCATCAGTGCGGCCTCCTATAATTCACCCCTCCACTTT. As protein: CAISAASYNSPLHF.

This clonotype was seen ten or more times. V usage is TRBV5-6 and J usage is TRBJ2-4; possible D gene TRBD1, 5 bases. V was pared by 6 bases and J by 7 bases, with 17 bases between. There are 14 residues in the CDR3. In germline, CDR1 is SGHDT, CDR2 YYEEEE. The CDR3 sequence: CASTRQSLGNIQYF. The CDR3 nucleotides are TGTGCCAGCACCAGACAGTCCTTGGGGAACATTCAGTACTTC.

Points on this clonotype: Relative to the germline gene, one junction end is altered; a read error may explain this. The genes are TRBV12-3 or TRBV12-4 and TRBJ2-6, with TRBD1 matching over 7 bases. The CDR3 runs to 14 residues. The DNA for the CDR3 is TGTGCTAGTCGTCAGGCGTCAGGGGGCAACGTCCTGACTTTC. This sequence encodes CASRQASGGNVLTF.

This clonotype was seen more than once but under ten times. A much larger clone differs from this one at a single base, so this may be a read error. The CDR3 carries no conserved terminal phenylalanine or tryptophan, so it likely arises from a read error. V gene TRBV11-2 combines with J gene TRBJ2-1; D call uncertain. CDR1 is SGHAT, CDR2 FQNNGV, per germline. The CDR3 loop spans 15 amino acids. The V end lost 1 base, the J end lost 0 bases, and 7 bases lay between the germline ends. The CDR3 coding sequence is TGTGCCAGCAGCTTAGGGGCAGGCTCCTACAATGAGCAGTTCCTC. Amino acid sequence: CASSLGAGSYNEQFL.

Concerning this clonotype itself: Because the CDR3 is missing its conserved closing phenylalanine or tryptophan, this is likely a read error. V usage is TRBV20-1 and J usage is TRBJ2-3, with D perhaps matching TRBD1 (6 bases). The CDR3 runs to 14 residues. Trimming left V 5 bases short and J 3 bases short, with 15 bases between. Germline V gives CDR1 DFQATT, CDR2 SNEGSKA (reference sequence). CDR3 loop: CSASDRSSTDTQYL. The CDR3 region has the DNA TGCAGTGCTTCGGACAGATCTAGTACAGATACGCAGTATTTG.

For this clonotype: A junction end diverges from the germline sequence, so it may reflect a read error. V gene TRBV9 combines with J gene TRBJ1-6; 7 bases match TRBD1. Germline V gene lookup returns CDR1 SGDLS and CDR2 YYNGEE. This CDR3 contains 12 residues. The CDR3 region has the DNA TGTGCCAGCACGAAGACAGGGTCGCCCTTCAACTTT. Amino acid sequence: CASTKTGSPFNF.

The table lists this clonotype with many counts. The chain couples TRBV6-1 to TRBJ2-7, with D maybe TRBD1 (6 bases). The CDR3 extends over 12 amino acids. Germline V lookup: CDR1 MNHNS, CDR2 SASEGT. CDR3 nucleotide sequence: TGTGCTAGCCACAGGGCGCCCTACGAGCAGTACTTC. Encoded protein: CASHRAPYEQYF.

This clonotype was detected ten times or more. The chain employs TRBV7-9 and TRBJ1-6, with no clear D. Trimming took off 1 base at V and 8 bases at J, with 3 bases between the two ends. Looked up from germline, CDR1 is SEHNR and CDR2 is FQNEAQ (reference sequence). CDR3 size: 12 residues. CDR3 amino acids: CASSLVDSPLHF. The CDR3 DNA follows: TGTGCCAGCAGCTTAGTAGATTCACCCCTCCACTTT.

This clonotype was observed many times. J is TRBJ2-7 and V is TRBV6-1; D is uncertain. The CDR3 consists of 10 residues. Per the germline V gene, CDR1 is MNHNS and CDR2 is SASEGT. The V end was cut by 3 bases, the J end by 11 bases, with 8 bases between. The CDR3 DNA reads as TGTGCCAGCAGTGAGCCAAGGAAGTACTTC. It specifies CASSEPRKYF.

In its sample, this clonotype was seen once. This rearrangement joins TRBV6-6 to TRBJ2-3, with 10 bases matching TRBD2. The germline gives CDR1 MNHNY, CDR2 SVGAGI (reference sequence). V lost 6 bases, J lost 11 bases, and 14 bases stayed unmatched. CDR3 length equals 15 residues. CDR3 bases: TGTGCCAGCAGGGAACTAGCGGGGCTTAATAATGAGCAGTATTTT. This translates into CASRELAGLNNEQYF.

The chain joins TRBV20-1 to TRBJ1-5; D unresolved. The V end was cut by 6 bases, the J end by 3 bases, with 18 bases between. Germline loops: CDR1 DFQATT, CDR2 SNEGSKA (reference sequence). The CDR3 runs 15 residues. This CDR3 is CSATGAGLPNQPQHF. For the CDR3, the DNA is TGCAGTGCCACCGGCGCGGGCCTCCCCAATCAGCCCCAGCATTTT.

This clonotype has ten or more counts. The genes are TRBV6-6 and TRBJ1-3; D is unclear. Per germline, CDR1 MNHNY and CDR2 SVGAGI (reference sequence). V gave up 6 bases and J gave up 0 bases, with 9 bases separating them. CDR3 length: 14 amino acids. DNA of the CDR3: TGTGCCAGCAGGAGCGAGACCTCTGGAAACACCATATATTTT. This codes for CASRSETSGNTIYF.